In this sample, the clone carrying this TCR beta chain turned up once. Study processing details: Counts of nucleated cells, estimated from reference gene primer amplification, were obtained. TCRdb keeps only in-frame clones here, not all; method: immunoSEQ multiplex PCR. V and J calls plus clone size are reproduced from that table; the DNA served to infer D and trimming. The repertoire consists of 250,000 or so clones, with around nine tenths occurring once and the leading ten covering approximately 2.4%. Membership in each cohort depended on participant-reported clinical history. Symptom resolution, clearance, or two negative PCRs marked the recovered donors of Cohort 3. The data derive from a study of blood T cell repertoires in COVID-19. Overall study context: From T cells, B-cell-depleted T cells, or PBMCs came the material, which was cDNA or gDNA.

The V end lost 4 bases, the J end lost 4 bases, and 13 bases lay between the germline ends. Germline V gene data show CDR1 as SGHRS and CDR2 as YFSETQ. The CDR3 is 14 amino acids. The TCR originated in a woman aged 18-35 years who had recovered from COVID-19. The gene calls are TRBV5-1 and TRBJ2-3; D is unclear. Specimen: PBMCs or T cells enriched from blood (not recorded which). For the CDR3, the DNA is TGCGCCAGCAGCCTCCAGATTACAGCAGATACGCAGTATTTT. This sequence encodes CASSLQITADTQYF. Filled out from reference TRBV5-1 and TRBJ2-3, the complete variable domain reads KAGVTQTPRYLIKTRGQQVTLSCSPISGHRSVSWYQQTPGQGLQFLFEYFSETQRNKGNFPGRFSGRQFSNSRSEMNVSTLELGDSALYLCASSLQITADTQYFGPGTRLTVL.